The 8 T cell receptor beta chains reported below all come from one sample, sequenced in a study of cytomegalovirus exposure and HLA in healthy donors. Primers: 60 Vbeta forward and 13 Jbeta reverse. The assay was immunoSEQ multiplex PCR, and TCRdb's table has in-frame clones only and misses some. The sample lists more than 90,000 clones, approximately 60% seen once, with roughly 2% in the top ten. The sample was PBMCs. The receptors were sampled from a woman aged 30 to 39 in good health and CMV-seronegative.

The V call is TRBV5-6, the J call TRBJ2-5, with 9 bases identical to TRBD1. With V trimmed by 3 bases and J by 3 bases, 3 bases remained unmatched. The CDR3 runs 14 residues. Germline V gene lookup returns CDR1 SGHDT and CDR2 YYEEEE. The CDR3 sequence: CASSSRDREETQYF. In nucleotides, the CDR3 is TGTGCCAGCAGCTCCCGGGACAGGGAAGAGACCCAGTACTTC. Variable domain in full (rest from reference TRBV5-6 and TRBJ2-5): DAGVTQSPTHLIKTRGQQVTLRCSPKSGHDTVSWYQQALGQGPQFIFQYYEEEERQRGNFPDRFSGHQFPNYSSELNVNALLLGDSALYLCASSSRDREETQYFGPGTRLLVL.

This chain joins TRBV28 and TRBJ1-1; 8 bases align to TRBD1. The CDR3 covers 16 residues. Trimming at V came to 5 bases and at J to 0 bases, leaving 8 bases not matched to a gene. Germline assignment: CDR1 MDHEN and CDR2 SYDVKM. The CDR3 reads CASSIPTGAMNTEAFF. The CDR3 coding sequence is TGTGCCAGCAGTATCCCGACAGGGGCGATGAACACTGAAGCTTTCTTT.

This chain joins TRBV10-3 and TRBJ2-7; D not certain. Per the germline V gene, CDR1 is ENHRY and CDR2 is SYGVKD. The CDR3 contains 13 residues. V lost 6 bases and J lost 2, with 11 bases in between. CDR3 DNA sequence: TGTGCCATCAGCCCAGGTTTAACCTACGAGCAGTACTTC. This sequence encodes CAISPGLTYEQYF.

V is TRBV6-7 and J is TRBJ2-5; 10 bases are a match to TRBD1. TRBV6-7 is an ORF, and what it does is uncertain. V trimming: 5 bases; J trimming: 8 bases; junction bases outside the gene matches: 8. This CDR3 spans 14 amino acids. The CDR3 is CASSPGTGAVTQYF. DNA for the CDR3: TGTGCCAGCAGTCCCGGGACAGGGGCAGTAACCCAGTACTTC.

This chain uses TRBV6-4 with TRBJ2-1; 9 bases align to TRBD1. CDR1 MRHNA and CDR2 SNTAGT come from the germline V gene. V shed 2 bases, J shed 9 bases, and the junction held 5 bases outside the gene matches. The CDR3 is made up of 14 amino acids. CDR3 protein: CASSDTDRGGEQFF. In DNA form, the CDR3 reads TGTGCCAGCAGTGACACGGACAGGGGCGGTGAGCAGTTCTTC.

This clone was picked up a small number of times. The CDR3 spells CASRADISFTGELFF. In DNA form, the CDR3 reads TGCGCCAGCAGGGCGGACATTTCGTTCACCGGGGAGCTGTTTTTT. The V and J genes are TRBV10-2 and TRBJ2-2; the D gene is possibly TRBD1 (5 bases). There are 15 residues in the CDR3. Germline V gene lookup returns CDR1 WSHSY and CDR2 SAAADI. V was trimmed by 6 bases and J by 4 bases, leaving 15 bases between them.

The rearrangement uses TRBV5-1 and TRBJ2-3; 8 bases line up with TRBD2. The CDR3 covers 17 residues. V lost 4 bases and J lost 0; bases outside the gene matches: 10. Looked up from germline, CDR1 is SGHRS and CDR2 is YFSETQ. In DNA, the CDR3 is TGCGCCAGCAGCCTTCCCACTAGCGGAACTAGCACAGATACGCAGTATTTT. The encoded protein is CASSLPTSGTSTDTQYF.

The rearrangement joins TRBV19 to TRBJ2-7; 7 bases fit TRBD1. Trimming at V came to 6 bases and at J to 3 bases, leaving 11 bases not matched to a gene. Germline V gene data show CDR1 as LNHDA and CDR2 as SQIVND (reference sequence). CDR3 length equals 15 residues. DNA for the CDR3: TGTGCCAGTAGGCAGACGTGGGGACAGAGCTACGAGCAGTACTTC. This translates into CASRQTWGQSYEQYF.